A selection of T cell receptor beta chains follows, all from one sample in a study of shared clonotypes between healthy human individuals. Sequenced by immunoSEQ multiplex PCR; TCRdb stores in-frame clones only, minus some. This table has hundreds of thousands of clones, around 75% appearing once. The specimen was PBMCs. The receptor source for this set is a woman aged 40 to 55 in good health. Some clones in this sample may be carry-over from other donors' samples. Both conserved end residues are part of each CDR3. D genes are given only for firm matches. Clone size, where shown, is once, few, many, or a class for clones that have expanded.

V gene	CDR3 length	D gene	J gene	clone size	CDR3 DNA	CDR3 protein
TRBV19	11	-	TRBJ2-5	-	TGTGCCAGTAGTATAGGAGTCCTCCAGTACTTC	CASSIGVLQYF
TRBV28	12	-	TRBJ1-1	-	TGTGCCAGCCAGGGCGTGAACACTGAAGCTTTCTTT	CASQGVNTEAFF
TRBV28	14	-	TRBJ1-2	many	TGTGCCAGCAGTTTAGGAGCGGAGAGCAATGGCTACACCTTC	CASSLGAESNGYTF
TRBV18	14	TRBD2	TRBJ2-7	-	TGTGCCAGCTCACCCCCTAGCGGGAGTTACGAGCAGTGCTTC	CASSPPSGSYEQCF
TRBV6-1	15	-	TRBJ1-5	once	TGTGCCAGCAGTGAAGTTAGTTTATCAGGTCAGCCCCAGCATTTT	CASSEVSLSGQPQHF
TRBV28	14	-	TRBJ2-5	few	TGTGCCAGCAGTTTCCTCGGGATAGAAGAGACCCAGTACTTC	CASSFLGIEETQYF
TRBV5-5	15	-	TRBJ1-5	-	TGTGCCAGCAGCTTGGATCCGGGAATGAATCAGCCCCAGCATTTT	CASSLDPGMNQPQHF
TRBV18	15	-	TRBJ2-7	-	TGTGCCAGCTCACCACCGAGGACAGAGGGTTACGAGCAGTACTTC	CASSPPRTEGYEQYF
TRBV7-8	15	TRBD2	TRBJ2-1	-	TGTGCCAGCAGCTTAAGTTCTCTAGCGGGAGATGAGCAGTTCTTC	CASSLSSLAGDEQFF
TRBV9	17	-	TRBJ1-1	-	TGTGCCAGCAGCGTAACCCGCCGAGTGGGAAAGAACACTGAAGCTTTCTTT	CASSVTRRVGKNTEAFF